Below are 16 T cell receptor beta chains sequenced from a single sample in a study of blood T cell repertoires in COVID-19. Repertoires were generated with immunoSEQ multiplex PCR, while TCRdb's copy carries only in-frame clones and drops some. The data contain 200,000 to 300,000 clones, 80% to 90% of them singletons. Material: peripheral blood. These receptors came from a woman of 80 years or more with COVID-19, enrolled during active disease.

The V call is TRBV19, the J call TRBJ1-3; a possible D gene is TRBD1 (5 bases). CDR3 size: 15 residues. CDR1 is LNHDA and CDR2 is SQIVND in the germline V gene (reference sequence). V lost 6 bases and J lost 0, with 12 bases in between. DNA of the CDR3: TGTGCCAGTAGAACTACAGGCTTCTCTGGAAACACCATATATTTT. It encodes CASRTTGFSGNTIYF. The whole variable domain, filled in from reference TRBV19 and TRBJ1-3, reads DGGITQSPKYLFRKEGQNVTLSCEQNLNHDAMYWYRQDPGQGLRLIYYSQIVNDFQKGDIAEGYSVSREKKESFPLTVTSAQKNPTAFYLCASRTTGFSGNTIYFGEGSWLTVV.

The chain links TRBV6-5 to TRBJ1-5; D perhaps matches TRBD1 (5 bases). Trimming cost V 5 bases and J 3 bases, with 11 bases left between them. The CDR3 totals 14 residues. In germline, CDR1 is MNHEY, CDR2 SVGAGI. CDR3 nucleotides: TGTGCCAGCAGTACCGACAGATTCAATCAGCCCCAGCATTTT. The encoded protein is CASSTDRFNQPQHF.

The genes are TRBV28 and TRBJ2-2, with a possible D match to TRBD1 (7 bases). Germline CDR1 MDHEN, CDR2 SYDVKM. Trimming stripped 7 bases from V and 6 bases from J, with 12 bases between. The CDR3 loop spans 13 amino acids. The CDR3 spells CASTSGGPGELFF. The CDR3 nucleotides are TGTGCCAGCACCTCAGGGGGGCCCGGGGAGCTGTTTTTT.

The chain uses TRBV28 and TRBJ1-4, with TRBD1 as a possible D gene (5 bases). V was trimmed by 4 bases and J by 4 bases, leaving 13 bases between them. The CDR3 contains 15 residues. CDR1 is MDHEN and CDR2 is SYDVKM in the germline V gene. The CDR3 protein is CASSSHGTGNEKLFF. The CDR3 DNA sequence: TGTGCCAGCAGTTCGCATGGGACTGGTAATGAAAAACTGTTTTTT.

J is TRBJ2-5 and V is TRBV7-3; possibly TRBD1 for D (5 bases). CDR1 and CDR2 (germline): SGHTA, FQGTGA. The CDR3 has 13 residues. Deletions cut 3 bases from V and 5 bases from J, with 10 bases between. This CDR3 is CASSLGPLETQYF. CDR3 nucleotides: TGTGCCAGCAGCTTGGGGCCCTTGGAGACCCAGTACTTC. Looking up the rest from reference TRBV7-3 and TRBJ2-5 gives the full variable domain: GAGVSQTPSNKVTEKGKYVELRCDPISGHTALYWYRQSLGQGPEFLIYFQGTGAADDSGLPNDRFFAVRPEGSVSTLKIQRTERGDSAVYLCASSLGPLETQYFGPGTRLLVL.

The V call is TRBV19, the J call TRBJ2-1, with 7 nucleotides matching TRBD2. The J segment lost 5 bases and the V segment lost 0 bases, leaving 10 bases of the junction unmatched. This CDR3 comprises 17 residues. In germline, CDR1 is LNHDA, CDR2 SQIVND (reference sequence). CDR3 in amino acids: CASSIDRRAGRNNEQFF. The CDR3 bases are TGTGCCAGTAGTATAGATCGGAGAGCGGGAAGGAACAATGAGCAGTTCTTC.

V and J are TRBV7-2 and TRBJ1-2; 7 bases align to TRBD1. The V and J ends lost 4 bases and 6 bases, in that order; junction bases with no gene match: 11. Germline V gene sequence: CDR1 SGHTA, CDR2 FQGNSA. The CDR3 is 15 residues long. The CDR3 protein is CASSSAKGALNGYTF. CDR3 coding DNA: TGTGCCAGCAGCTCGGCTAAGGGGGCTTTGAATGGCTACACCTTC.

On this clone itself: Other DNA sequences in this sample translate to the same CDR3. The chain uses TRBV2 and TRBJ2-7; possible D gene TRBD1, 6 bases. The CDR3 covers 12 residues. Looked up from germline, CDR1 is SNHLY and CDR2 is FYNNEI. The germline V and J ends were trimmed by 2 bases and 4 bases, with 6 bases remaining between them. CDR3 protein: CASSEQGYEQYF. DNA of the CDR3: TGTGCCAGCAGTGAACAGGGGTACGAGCAGTACTTC.

The rearrangement joins TRBV28 to TRBJ1-5; D may be TRBD1 (6 bases). V was cut by 5 bases and J by 5 bases, with 13 bases left in between. CDR3 length: 14 amino acids. Germline CDR1 is MDHEN and CDR2 is SYDVKM. CDR3 region: CASSAPGVYQPQHF. DNA of the CDR3: TGTGCCAGCAGTGCGCCAGGGGTTTATCAGCCCCAGCATTTT.

The chain combines TRBV3-1 (or the pseudogene TRBV3-2) with TRBJ1-2; 8 bases match TRBD1. The germline gives CDR1 LGHDT, CDR2 YNNKEL (reference sequence). The CDR3 totals 16 residues. J gave up 5 bases and V 0 bases, and 8 bases lay outside the gene matches. CDR3 amino acids: CASSQDWSTGVYGYTF. In DNA form, the CDR3 reads TGTGCCAGCAGCCAAGATTGGTCGACAGGGGTTTATGGCTACACCTTC.

The gene calls are TRBV19 and TRBJ1-2; no definite D call. The germline CDR1 and CDR2 sequences are LNHDA and SQIVND (reference sequence). With 4 bases removed from V and 4 bases from J, the gap between germline ends came to 16 bases. CDR3 size: 15 residues. The CDR3 DNA sequence: TGTGCCAGTAGTACAATCGTTACAAGGAGCTATGGCTACACCTTC. This translates into CASSTIVTRSYGYTF.

The CDR3 nucleotides are TGTGCCAGCAGTGAAGGCTCCGCGGGGGGGCGAGAGACCCAGTACTTC. Translated: CASSEGSAGGRETQYF. The rearrangement uses TRBV2 and TRBJ2-5, with TRBD2 matching over 9 bases. Per germline, CDR1 SNHLY and CDR2 FYNNEI. This CDR3 has 16 residues. V gave up 1 base and J gave up 4 bases; unmatched junction bases: 7.

This clone was detected a few times. The genes are TRBV10-3 and TRBJ1-6, with a possible D match to TRBD1 (5 bases). V lost 6 bases, J lost 14 bases, and 14 bases lay in between. The germline V gene has CDR1 ENHRY and CDR2 SYGVKD. The CDR3 runs to 12 residues. The CDR3 DNA reads as TGTGCCATCAGCCCCGACAGCCGATCCCTCCACTTT. This sequence encodes CAISPDSRSLHF.

The chain combines TRBV28 with TRBJ2-5; no definite D call. V was cut by 4 bases and J by 5 bases, with 8 bases left in between. In germline, CDR1 is MDHEN, CDR2 SYDVKM. This CDR3 comprises 12 residues. CDR3 protein: CASSSGRETQYF. In nucleotides, the CDR3 is TGTGCCAGCAGTTCTGGGCGTGAGACCCAGTACTTC.

This rearrangement joins TRBV10-3 to TRBJ1-2; 8 bases map to TRBD1. Looked up from germline, CDR1 is ENHRY and CDR2 is SYGVKD. Losses at the gene ends were 6 bases for V and 1 base for J; bases not matched to a gene: 7. The CDR3 consists of 15 residues. CDR3 loop: CAIRPQGASNYGYTF. The CDR3 nucleotides read TGTGCCATCAGACCTCAGGGGGCGAGTAACTATGGCTACACCTTC.

This clone came up once. V usage is TRBV28 and J usage is TRBJ1-1; perhaps TRBD1 as D (5 bases). Deletions cut 7 bases from V and 7 bases from J, with 28 bases between. This CDR3 region has 17 residues. Germline-derived CDR1 and CDR2 are MDHEN and SYDVKM. This chain's CDR3 is CASIIGRLLPRGGEAFF. Here the CDR3 DNA reads TGTGCCAGCATTATCGGACGGCTCTTACCCCGGGGGGGTGAAGCTTTCTTT.